The entry below describes one TCR beta chain. Its antigen remains unidentified. No base qualities exist here, and no much larger clone lies one base off it. In the prospective study, participants were roughly 18 to 100 years old, resided in about two dozen geographic areas of the United States, and were enrolled through a virtual design. Cohort assignment in the prospective study relied on participant-reported clinical history from a screening survey and a study questionnaire. Each participant in the prospective study had whole blood, serum and a nasopharyngeal or oropharyngeal swab collected by mobile phlebotomists. Additional blood draws and questionnaires over an approximately two-month period could optionally be provided by prospective study participants. Prospective study blood samples were shipped either frozen or at room temperature before DNA extraction. This sample is part of a study of blood T cell repertoires in COVID-19 (dated by TCRdb to the early 2020s). About the investigation overall: ImmuneRACE Cohort 3 recovered participants were defined by two consecutive negative NP/OP PCR tests, healthcare professional clearance, or symptom resolution. The sample metadata nearly always contained a de-identified subject ID, COVID-19 status, age in years and sex. The samples were drawn from the first 160 participants of the ongoing ImmuneRACE study and from under 1,500 subjects provided by 6 global collaborators. Subjects who had been exposed to COVID-19, were actively infected with it, or had recovered from it provided the deeply sampled blood TCRbeta repertoires that made up the dataset. Where HLA class I and class II types were available, the types were taken from metadata supplied by the sample provider, not from assay-based typing. The material from the prospective study consisted of cDNA or gDNA derived from T cells, B-cell-depleted T cells, or PBMCs. The collaborator samples originated in the United States, Italy and Spain and spanned the acute and convalescent phases of COVID-19. The repertoires were released in a freely available public database intended as a resource for research on the immune response to SARS-CoV-2.

The immunoSEQ Assay, a bias-controlled multiplex PCR, was used to amplify TCRbeta CDR3 regions from genomic DNA. Per the original workflow: The number of nucleated cells in each sample was estimated by amplification of reference gene primers within the assay. Sequence reads were collapsed and filtered to measure the absolute abundance of every unique TCRbeta CDR3 rearrangement. For each sample, productive Simpson clonality was calculated as the square root of Simpson's diversity index across productive rearrangements. TCRdb obtained this table from immuneACCESS and retained in-frame rearrangements with V and J assigned. These tables miss some clones; where compared with another copy, unresolved V genes account for less than half of the shortfall, and the remainder is unexplained. V and J calls and clone size are copied from that table; D and trimming were computed from the DNA. This sample has about 270,000 clones in its table, and around 89% of those were observed once. The ten top clones hold around 2% of the sample.

As encoded in the germline V gene (reference sequence), CDR1 is LNHDA while CDR2 is SQIVND. Its CDR3 holds 14 amino acids, cysteine through phenylalanine. Just CDR3 DNA is preserved here, 42 bases in frame from base 1. V lost 8 bases and J lost 7 bases; the stretch between them is 20 bases long. Results the study describes overall, beyond this receptor: How much clinical and demographic metadata was included differed by source and by participant, and the metadata was provided uncurated.

The receptor's source is a woman aged 60 to 75 in a cohort exposed to, infected with or recovered from COVID-19 (not recorded which). Sequenced material: PBMCs or T cells enriched from blood (not recorded which). Recombination connected TRBV19 to TRBJ1-2; the D segment could be TRBD1, given 6 matching bases. The DNA reads as follows: TGTGCCAGTCGCTCCTTTACAGGGTCCTCTGGCTACACCTTC. This gives the protein CASRSFTGSSGYTF.